This is a list of T cell receptor beta chains from one sample in a study of shared clonotypes between healthy human individuals. Profiled with immunoSEQ multiplex PCR; TCRdb holds only in-frame clones, not every one. The repertoire holds 950,000 to 1,100,000 clones, 75% to 85% seen once, with 0.5% to 0.65% in the top ten. The sequencing sample was made of memory CD4+ T cells from PBMCs. These TCRs come from a man between 18 and 35 years old in good health. Some clones in this sample may be carry-over from other donors' samples. Each CDR3 is given with its conserved first and last residue. The D gene is left open where the match is weak. For some rows the clone size is stated as once, few or many, or as a class when expanded; others skip it.

J gene: TRBJ2-2
V gene: TRBV7-7
D gene: NA
clone size: NA
CDR3 length: 13
CDR3 protein: CASSRIRAGELFF
CDR3 DNA: TGTGCCAGCAGCCGAATCAGGGCCGGGGAGCTGTTTTTT

J gene: TRBJ1-5
V gene: TRBV6-1
D gene: NA
clone size: once
CDR3 length: 13
CDR3 protein: CASDRTSNQPQHF
CDR3 DNA: TGTGCCAGCGACAGGACCAGCAATCAGCCCCAGCATTTT

J gene: TRBJ1-2
V gene: TRBV5-4
D gene: NA
clone size: NA
CDR3 length: 17
CDR3 protein: CASSSRAGIGVNYGYTF
CDR3 DNA: TGTGCCAGCAGCTCTCGGGCTGGGATCGGGGTTAACTATGGCTACACCTTC

J gene: TRBJ2-1
V gene: TRBV7-6
D gene: NA
clone size: many
CDR3 length: 12
CDR3 protein: CASSPGNHEQFF
CDR3 DNA: TGTGCCAGCAGCCCGGGTAACCATGAGCAGTTCTTC

J gene: TRBJ1-2
V gene: TRBV11-2
D gene: NA
clone size: NA
CDR3 length: 15
CDR3 protein: CASSRSTLPTYGYTF
CDR3 DNA: TGTGCCAGCAGCAGATCGACACTCCCAACCTATGGCTACACCTTC

J gene: TRBJ2-1
V gene: TRBV6-1
D gene: TRBD2
clone size: NA
CDR3 length: 15
CDR3 protein: CASRVGLAGYNEQFF
CDR3 DNA: TGTGCCAGCAGGGTGGGACTAGCGGGGTACAATGAGCAGTTCTTC

J gene: TRBJ2-2
V gene: TRBV19
D gene: NA
clone size: few
CDR3 length: 16
CDR3 protein: CASNQVRTLNTGELFF
CDR3 DNA: TGTGCCAGTAATCAAGTCAGAACCCTGAACACCGGGGAGCTGTTTTTT

J gene: TRBJ2-2
V gene: TRBV18
D gene: NA
clone size: many
CDR3 length: 16
CDR3 protein: CASSPQQLADTGELFF
CDR3 DNA: TGTGCCAGCTCACCACAGCAGCTGGCCGACACCGGGGAGCTGTTTTTT

J gene: TRBJ2-1
V gene: TRBV7-6
D gene: NA
clone size: NA
CDR3 length: 16
CDR3 protein: CASSLRRVGAYNEQFF
CDR3 DNA: TGTGCCAGCAGCTTAAGGAGGGTAGGGGCCTACAATGAGCAGTTCTTC

J gene: TRBJ1-1
V gene: TRBV15
D gene: NA
clone size: NA
CDR3 length: 15
CDR3 protein: CATSSKTGGLAEAFF
CDR3 DNA: TGTGCCACCAGCAGCAAAACGGGGGGCCTCGCTGAAGCTTTCTTT

J gene: TRBJ2-7
V gene: TRBV7-9
D gene: NA
clone size: NA
CDR3 length: 18
CDR3 protein: CASSLGGSRRVSSYEQYF
CDR3 DNA: TGTGCCAGCAGCTTAGGTGGCTCGAGGCGGGTTAGCTCCTACGAGCAGTACTTC

J gene: TRBJ2-1
V gene: TRBV5-1
D gene: NA
clone size: NA
CDR3 length: 14
CDR3 protein: CASSLNPPYDEQFF
CDR3 DNA: TGCGCCAGCAGCTTGAACCCCCCCTACGATGAGCAGTTCTTC

J gene: TRBJ2-7
V gene: TRBV5-4
D gene: TRBD2
clone size: NA
CDR3 length: 14
CDR3 protein: CASSKPGLRDEQYF
CDR3 DNA: TGTGCCAGCAGCAAGCCGGGACTAAGAGACGAGCAGTACTTC

J gene: TRBJ1-2
V gene: TRBV7-8
D gene: NA
clone size: few
CDR3 length: 12
CDR3 protein: CASSLNQNGYTF
CDR3 DNA: TGTGCCAGCAGCTTAAATCAGAATGGCTACACCTTC

J gene: TRBJ2-6
V gene: TRBV5-4
D gene: NA
clone size: once
CDR3 length: 16
CDR3 protein: CASSRGLDSGANVLTF
CDR3 DNA: TGTGCCAGCAGCCGGGGACTGGACTCTGGGGCCAACGTCCTGACTTTC

J gene: TRBJ1-4
V gene: TRBV7-9
D gene: TRBD1
clone size: NA
CDR3 length: 15
CDR3 protein: CASSLGTGGDEKLFF
CDR3 DNA: TGTGCCAGCAGCTTAGGGACAGGGGGCGATGAAAAACTGTTTTTT

J gene: TRBJ1-2
V gene: TRBV14
D gene: NA
clone size: NA
CDR3 length: 15
CDR3 protein: CASSQALWSISGYTF
CDR3 DNA: TGTGCCAGCAGCCAAGCGTTGTGGTCGATCTCGGGCTACACCTTC

J gene: TRBJ2-5
V gene: TRBV6-1
D gene: NA
clone size: NA
CDR3 length: 14
CDR3 protein: CASRVTVYQETQYF
CDR3 DNA: TGTGCCAGCAGGGTAACAGTGTACCAAGAGACCCAGTACTTC

J gene: TRBJ2-3
V gene: TRBV4-2
D gene: TRBD1
clone size: NA
CDR3 length: 15
CDR3 protein: CASSQGQGGADTQYF
CDR3 DNA: TGTGCCAGCAGCCAAGGACAGGGGGGCGCAGATACGCAGTATTTT

J gene: TRBJ1-5
V gene: TRBV2
D gene: NA
clone size: NA
CDR3 length: 16
CDR3 protein: CASSLTTRYSNQPQHF
CDR3 DNA: TGTGCCAGCAGTCTTACGACCAGGTATAGCAATCAGCCCCAGCATTTT

J gene: TRBJ2-1
V gene: TRBV27
D gene: NA
clone size: NA
CDR3 length: 13
CDR3 protein: CASSRGVGGEQFF
CDR3 DNA: TGTGCCAGCAGCCGCGGAGTGGGCGGTGAGCAGTTCTTC

J gene: TRBJ2-5
V gene: TRBV5-4
D gene: NA
clone size: NA
CDR3 length: 13
CDR3 protein: CASSRDPSETQYF
CDR3 DNA: TGTGCCAGCAGTAGGGACCCAAGCGAGACCCAGTACTTC

J gene: TRBJ2-6
V gene: TRBV7-9
D gene: NA
clone size: NA
CDR3 length: 16
CDR3 protein: CASSLGVDSGANVLTF
CDR3 DNA: TGTGCCAGCAGCTTAGGGGTTGACTCTGGGGCCAACGTCCTGACTTTC

J gene: TRBJ1-2
V gene: TRBV5-1
D gene: NA
clone size: NA
CDR3 length: 13
CDR3 protein: CASSKGPKDGYTF
CDR3 DNA: TGCGCCAGCAGCAAAGGCCCTAAGGACGGCTACACCTTC

J gene: TRBJ1-2
V gene: TRBV23-1
D gene: NA
clone size: NA
CDR3 length: 16
CDR3 protein: CASSHPPRQGYYGYTF
CDR3 DNA: TGCGCCAGCAGTCATCCACCCAGGCAGGGGTACTATGGCTACACCTTC

J gene: TRBJ2-7
V gene: TRBV7-8
D gene: NA
clone size: NA
CDR3 length: 16
CDR3 protein: CASSLEADSYISEQYF
CDR3 DNA: TGTGCCAGCAGCTTAGAAGCGGACAGCTACATATCCGAGCAGTACTTC

J gene: TRBJ1-1
V gene: TRBV7-3
D gene: NA
clone size: NA
CDR3 length: 17
CDR3 protein: CASSSRPAQGLNTEAFF
CDR3 DNA: TGTGCCAGCAGCTCACGACCCGCCCAGGGGTTGAACACTGAAGCTTTCTTT

J gene: TRBJ2-1
V gene: TRBV7-3
D gene: TRBD1
clone size: NA
CDR3 length: 15
CDR3 protein: CASSLRSGEGQEQFF
CDR3 DNA: TGTGCCAGCAGCTTAAGATCAGGAGAGGGACAGGAGCAGTTCTTC

J gene: TRBJ1-2
V gene: TRBV7-6
D gene: NA
clone size: NA
CDR3 length: 13
CDR3 protein: CASSLGLGYGYTF
CDR3 DNA: TGTGCCAGCAGCTTAGGTCTGGGCTATGGCTACACCTTC

J gene: TRBJ2-7
V gene: TRBV7-8
D gene: NA
clone size: few
CDR3 length: 15
CDR3 protein: CASSPGGAVMYEQYF
CDR3 DNA: TGTGCCAGCAGCCCCGGGGGCGCGGTAATGTACGAGCAGTACTTC

J gene: TRBJ1-2
V gene: TRBV6-5
D gene: TRBD1
clone size: NA
CDR3 length: 11
CDR3 protein: CASKGGSGYTF
CDR3 DNA: TGTGCCAGCAAAGGGGGCTCTGGCTACACCTTC

J gene: TRBJ2-5
V gene: TRBV7-3
D gene: TRBD2
clone size: NA
CDR3 length: 13
CDR3 protein: CASSPRGVATQYF
CDR3 DNA: TGTGCCAGCAGCCCTCGGGGGGTGGCGACCCAGTACTTC

J gene: TRBJ2-2
V gene: TRBV28
D gene: NA
clone size: NA
CDR3 length: 15
CDR3 protein: CASSNHRGPTGELFF
CDR3 DNA: TGTGCCAGCAGTAACCACCGGGGGCCCACCGGGGAGCTGTTTTTT

J gene: TRBJ1-1
V gene: TRBV28
D gene: TRBD1
clone size: NA
CDR3 length: 14
CDR3 protein: CASRLGTVNTEAFF
CDR3 DNA: TGTGCCAGCAGGCTCGGGACAGTCAACACTGAAGCTTTCTTT

J gene: TRBJ2-1
V gene: TRBV15
D gene: NA
clone size: NA
CDR3 length: 15
CDR3 protein: CATSRGSSRGDEQFF
CDR3 DNA: TGTGCCACCAGCAGAGGTTCTAGCCGTGGCGATGAGCAGTTCTTC

J gene: TRBJ1-1
V gene: TRBV14
D gene: NA
clone size: NA
CDR3 length: 12
CDR3 protein: CASSHPNTEAFF
CDR3 DNA: TGTGCCAGCAGCCACCCGAACACTGAAGCTTTCTTT

J gene: TRBJ1-2
V gene: TRBV5-5
D gene: NA
clone size: NA
CDR3 length: 14
CDR3 protein: CASSLETAGSGYTF
CDR3 DNA: TGTGCCAGCAGCTTGGAAACGGCCGGGTCTGGCTACACCTTC

J gene: TRBJ1-5
V gene: TRBV5-4
D gene: NA
clone size: NA
CDR3 length: 15
CDR3 protein: CASSLGQESNQPQHF
CDR3 DNA: TGTGCCAGCAGCTTGGGACAAGAGAGCAATCAGCCCCAGCATTTT

J gene: TRBJ2-5
V gene: TRBV7-2
D gene: NA
clone size: NA
CDR3 length: 11
CDR3 protein: CASSSAGTQYF
CDR3 DNA: TGTGCCAGCAGCTCCGCCGGGACCCAGTACTTC

J gene: TRBJ1-5
V gene: TRBV28
D gene: NA
clone size: few
CDR3 length: 14
CDR3 protein: CASKFAGGNQPQHF
CDR3 DNA: TGTGCCAGTAAGTTTGCAGGGGGCAATCAGCCCCAGCATTTT

J gene: TRBJ2-5
V gene: TRBV5-1
D gene: TRBD2
clone size: NA
CDR3 length: 15
CDR3 protein: CASSSLAGGEETQYF
CDR3 DNA: TGCGCCAGCAGCTCCCTAGCGGGAGGCGAGGAGACCCAGTACTTC

J gene: TRBJ2-5
V gene: TRBV7-6
D gene: NA
clone size: NA
CDR3 length: 16
CDR3 protein: CASSFSGGAKKETQYF
CDR3 DNA: TGTGCCAGCAGCTTCAGTGGCGGGGCCAAAAAAGAGACCCAGTACTTC

J gene: TRBJ1-4
V gene: TRBV6-5
D gene: TRBD1
clone size: NA
CDR3 length: 16
CDR3 protein: CASSYSATGGVEKLFF
CDR3 DNA: TGTGCCAGCAGTTACTCCGCAACAGGGGGAGTTGAAAAACTGTTTTTT